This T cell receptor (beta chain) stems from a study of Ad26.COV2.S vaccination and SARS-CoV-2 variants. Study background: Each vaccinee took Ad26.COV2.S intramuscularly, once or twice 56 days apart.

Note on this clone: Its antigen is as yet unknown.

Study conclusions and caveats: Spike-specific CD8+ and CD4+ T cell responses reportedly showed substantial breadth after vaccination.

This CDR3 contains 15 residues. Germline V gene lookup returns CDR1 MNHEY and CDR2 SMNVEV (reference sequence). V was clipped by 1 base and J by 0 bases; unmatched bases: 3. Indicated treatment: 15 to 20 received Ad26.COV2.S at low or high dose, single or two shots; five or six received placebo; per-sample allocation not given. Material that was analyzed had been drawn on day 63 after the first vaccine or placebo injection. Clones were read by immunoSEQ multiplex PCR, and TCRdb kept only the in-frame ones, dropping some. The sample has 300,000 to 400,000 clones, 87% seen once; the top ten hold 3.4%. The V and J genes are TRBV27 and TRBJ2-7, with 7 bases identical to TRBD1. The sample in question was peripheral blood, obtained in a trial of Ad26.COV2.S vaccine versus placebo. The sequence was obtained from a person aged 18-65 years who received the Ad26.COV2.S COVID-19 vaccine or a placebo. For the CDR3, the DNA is TGTGCCAGCAGTTTATTGGGACAGTCCTCCTACGAGCAGTACTTC. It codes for CASSLLGQSSYEQYF.